This T cell receptor (beta chain) originates from a study of control samples from healthy donors and cancer patients. Repertoires were generated with immunoSEQ multiplex PCR, while TCRdb's copy carries only in-frame clones and drops some. The sample has around 120,000 clones, roughly 91% seen once; the top ten hold around 8.7%. The CDR3 is made up of 16 amino acids. From germline, CDR1 is SGHVS and CDR2 FNYEAQ. Trimming took 1 base from V and 6 from J, leaving 19 bases between them. The sequencing input was blood. This sequence was found in a man between 40 and 49 years old in good health. This chain links TRBV7-6 with TRBJ2-7; D is unclear. In nucleotides, the CDR3 is TGTGCCAGCAGCTTAGGTATCGCTAGATATGATGGCGAGCAGTACTTC. Protein product: CASSLGIARYDGEQYF. The entire variable domain, with the rest obtained from reference TRBV7-6 and TRBJ2-7, is as follows: GAGVSQSPRYKVTKRGQDVALRCDPISGHVSLYWYRQALGQGPEFLTYFNYEAQQDKSGLPNDRFSAERPEGSISTLTIQRTEQRDSAMYRCASSLGIARYDGEQYFGPGTRLTVT.